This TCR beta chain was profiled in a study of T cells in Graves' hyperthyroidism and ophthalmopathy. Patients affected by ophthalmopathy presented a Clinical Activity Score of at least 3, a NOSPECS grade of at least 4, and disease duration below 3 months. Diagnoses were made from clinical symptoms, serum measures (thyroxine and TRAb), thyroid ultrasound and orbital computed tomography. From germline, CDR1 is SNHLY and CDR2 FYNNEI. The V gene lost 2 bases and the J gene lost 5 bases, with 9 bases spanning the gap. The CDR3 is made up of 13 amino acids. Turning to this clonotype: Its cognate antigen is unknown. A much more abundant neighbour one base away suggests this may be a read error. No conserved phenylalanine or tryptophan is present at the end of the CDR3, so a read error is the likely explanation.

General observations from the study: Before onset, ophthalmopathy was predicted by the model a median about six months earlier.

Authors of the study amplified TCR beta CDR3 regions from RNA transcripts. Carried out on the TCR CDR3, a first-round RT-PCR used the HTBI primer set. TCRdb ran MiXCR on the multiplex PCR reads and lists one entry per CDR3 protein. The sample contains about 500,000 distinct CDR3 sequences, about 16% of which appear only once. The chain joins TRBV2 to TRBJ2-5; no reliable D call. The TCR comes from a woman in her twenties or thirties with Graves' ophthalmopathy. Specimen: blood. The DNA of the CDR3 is TGTGCCAGCAGTGAACCTATAGGGGAGACCCAGTACGTC. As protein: CASSEPIGETQYV.